These T cell receptor beta chains were read from a single sample in a study of blood T cell repertoires in COVID-19. TCRdb's table, derived via immunoSEQ multiplex PCR, lists solely in-frame clones and lacks some. The sample has about 67,000 clones; about 90% are singletons. The sequenced sample was peripheral blood. These receptors were obtained from a man aged 50 to 60 with active COVID-19. Each CDR3 is given with its conserved first and last residue. A D gene is named only where the DNA matches it firmly. Some rows have no size entry. The others give once, few or many, or a class for an expanded clone.

.,.,13,TRBV11-2,TRBJ1-1,CASSSQVNTEAFF,TGTGCCAGCAGCTCACAGGTTAACACTGAAGCTTTCTTT
TRBD2,.,15,TRBV10-3,TRBJ2-1,CANNSGDFNYNEQFF,TGTGCCAACAATAGCGGGGACTTCAACTACAATGAGCAGTTCTTC
.,.,16,TRBV7-2,TRBJ2-7,CASSPEWAASHYEQYF,TGTGCCAGCAGCCCCGAGTGGGCCGCGTCTCACTACGAGCAGTACTTC
.,once,15,TRBV25-1,TRBJ2-1,CASNLAGNSYNEQFF,TGTGCCAGCAATCTGGCGGGGAACTCCTACAATGAGCAGTTCTTC
.,once,15,TRBV6-5,TRBJ2-1,CASRGGTPEANEQFF,TGTGCCAGCAGGGGCGGGACGCCTGAAGCGAATGAGCAGTTCTTC
.,.,14,TRBV28,TRBJ2-5,CASSSRVGQETQYF,TGTGCCAGCAGTTCCAGGGTTGGGCAAGAGACCCAGTACTTC
.,.,15,TRBV6-6,TRBJ1-5,CASSYGTWGNQPQHF,TGTGCCAGCAGTTACGGGACATGGGGAAATCAGCCCCAGCATTTT
TRBD2,.,16,TRBV6-4,TRBJ2-2,CASSQLAGGDTGELFF,TGTGCCAGCAGCCAGCTAGCGGGAGGGGACACCGGGGAGCTGTTTTTT
.,.,10,TRBV30,TRBJ2-3,CAWTQDTQYF,TGTGCCTGGACCCAAGATACGCAGTATTTT
TRBD2,.,15,TRBV6-5,TRBJ2-3,CASSTQLASTDTQYF,TGTGCCAGCAGTACCCAACTAGCGAGCACAGATACGCAGTATTTT
TRBD1,.,16,TRBV28,TRBJ2-7,CASSLIPGQGASEQYF,TGTGCCAGCAGTTTAATTCCCGGACAGGGGGCGTCCGAGCAGTACTTC
.,once,13,TRBV12-3/TRBV12-4,TRBJ2-1,CATAEGAVNEQFF,TGTGCCACCGCGGAGGGGGCGGTCAATGAGCAGTTCTTC
.,.,13,TRBV19,TRBJ2-3,CASSIGQPDTQYF,TGTGCCAGTAGTATAGGACAGCCAGATACGCAGTATTTT